The 8 T cell receptor beta chains listed next were all sequenced from one sample in a study of early T cells in non-severe SARS-CoV-2 infection (dated by TCRdb to 2020 to 2022). The receptor library was made with 5' RACE. Reads for this sample came from a NextSeq 500. The public reads were reanalyzed by TCRdb: fastp trimming at Q25, MiXCR alignment, in-frame beta chains only. CDR3 protein sequences are deduplicated, and each keeps its most common genes and DNA. Counted in this sample were 63,000 or so distinct CDR3 sequences; approximately 12% of them appeared once. The ten most abundant clones make up roughly 6% of the sample. Sequenced: whole blood. Receptors were obtained from an adult who was a healthcare worker with PCR-confirmed SARS-CoV-2 infection or an uninfected control (not recorded which).

This clonotype was counted many times. The chain carries TRBV6-2 or TRBV6-3 and TRBJ2-6; D call uncertain. The V gene lost 1 base and the J gene lost 4 bases, with 8 bases spanning the gap. CDR1 is MNHEY, CDR2 SVGEGT, per germline. The CDR3 contains 15 residues. This CDR3 reads CASSYFSGGANVLTF. CDR3 in DNA: TGTGCCAGCAGTTACTTCTCCGGCGGGGCCAACGTCCTGACTTTC.

In its sample, this clonotype was seen a few times. This rearrangement joins TRBV4-1 to TRBJ1-6, with D possibly being TRBD1 (5 bases). Germline CDR1 MGHRA, CDR2 YSYEKL. CDR3 length equals 14 residues. Trimming took off 4 bases at V and 7 bases at J, with 11 bases between the two ends. In DNA form, the CDR3 reads TGCGCCAGCAGCCGTCCCGACAGCAATTCACCCCTCCACTTT. It encodes CASSRPDSNSPLHF.

The CDR3 DNA is TGCGCCAGCAGCCAAGAGTGGGAGACAGCTCCCTACGAGCAGTACTTC. Translated, it gives CASSQEWETAPYEQYF. The gene calls are TRBV4-3 and TRBJ2-7, with D possibly being TRBD1 or TRBD2 (5 bases each). Germline CDR1 and CDR2: LGHNA and YSLEER. V shed 0 bases and J shed 2 bases, with 14 bases lying between them. This CDR3 is built from 16 residues.

V gene TRBV5-5 combines with J gene TRBJ2-5, with 9 bases lining up with TRBD2. This CDR3 contains 16 residues. The trim removed 4 bases at V and 4 bases at J, leaving 11 bases unmatched. From germline, CDR1 is SGHKS and CDR2 YYEKEE (reference sequence). The CDR3 DNA follows: TGTGCCAGCAGCCCATTCCCGGGACTAGCAGGAGAGACCCAGTACTTC. Its translation is CASSPFPGLAGETQYF.

The CDR3 protein is CASSVTEGGYTF. CDR3 nucleotides: TGTGCCAGCAGCGTTACCGAGGGCGGCTACACCTTC. This chain uses TRBV6-1 with TRBJ1-2; no clear D gene. This CDR3 is 12 amino acids long. The germline V and J ends were trimmed by 6 bases and 8 bases, with 13 bases remaining between them. Germline CDR1 and CDR2: MNHNS and SASEGT.

This clonotype came up many times. The V gene is TRBV11-2, the J gene TRBJ2-2; tentative D call: TRBD1 (5 bases). From germline, CDR1 is SGHAT and CDR2 FQNNGV. V lost 5 bases, J lost 2 bases, and 12 bases lay in between. The CDR3 length is 15 residues. CDR3 in DNA: TGTGCCAGCAGCCGACTCAGGGATAACACCGGGGAGCTGTTTTTT. It encodes CASSRLRDNTGELFF.

This clonotype was counted only a few times. The V call is TRBV29-1, the J call TRBJ2-3, with 10 nucleotides matching TRBD2. CDR3 length: 14 residues. V shed 6 bases, J shed 6 bases, and the junction held 9 bases outside the gene matches. Germline-derived CDR1 and CDR2 are SQVTM and ANQGSEA. CDR3 in DNA: TGCAGCGTATGGTCGGGACTAGCGTCGGATACGCAGTATTTT. It yields the protein CSVWSGLASDTQYF.

In its sample, this clonotype was seen many times. The chain carries TRBV30 and TRBJ2-1, with D uncertain. Germline values: CDR1 GTSNPN, CDR2 SVGIG (reference sequence). The CDR3 contains 19 residues. V was cut by 0 bases and J by 3 bases, with 24 bases left in between. The DNA of the CDR3 is TGTGCCTGGAGTGTGAAGGTGCCCCCCGAAGGTCTTTACTACAATGAGCAGTTCTTC. Its translation is CAWSVKVPPEGLYYNEQFF.